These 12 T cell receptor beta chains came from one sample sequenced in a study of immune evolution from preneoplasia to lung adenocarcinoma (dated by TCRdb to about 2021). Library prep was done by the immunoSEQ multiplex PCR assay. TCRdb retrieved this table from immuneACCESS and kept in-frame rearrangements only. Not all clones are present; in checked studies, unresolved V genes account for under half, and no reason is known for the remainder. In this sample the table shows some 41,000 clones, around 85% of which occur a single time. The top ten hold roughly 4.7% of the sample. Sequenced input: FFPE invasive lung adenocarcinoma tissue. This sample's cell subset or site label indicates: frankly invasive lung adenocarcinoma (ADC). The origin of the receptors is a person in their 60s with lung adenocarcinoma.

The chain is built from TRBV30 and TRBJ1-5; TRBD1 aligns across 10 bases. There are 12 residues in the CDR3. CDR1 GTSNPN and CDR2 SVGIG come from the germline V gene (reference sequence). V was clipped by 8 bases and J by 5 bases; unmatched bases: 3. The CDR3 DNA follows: TGTGCCCTTGGACAGGGGGATCAGCCCCAGCATTTT. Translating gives CALGQGDQPQHF.

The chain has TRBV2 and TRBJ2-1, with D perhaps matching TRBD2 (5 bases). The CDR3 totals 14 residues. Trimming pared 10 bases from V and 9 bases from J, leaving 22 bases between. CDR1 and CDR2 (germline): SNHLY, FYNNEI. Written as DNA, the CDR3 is TGTGCCACATTTAGGACTCTAGATCATGGTGAGCAGTTCTTC. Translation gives CATFRTLDHGEQFF.

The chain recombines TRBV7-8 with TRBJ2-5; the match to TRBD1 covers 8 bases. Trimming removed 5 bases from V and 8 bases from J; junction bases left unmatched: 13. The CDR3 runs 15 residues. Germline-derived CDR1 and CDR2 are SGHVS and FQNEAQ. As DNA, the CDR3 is TGTGCCAGCAGCCCATACCACGGACAGGGATCTACCCAGTACTTC. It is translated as CASSPYHGQGSTQYF.

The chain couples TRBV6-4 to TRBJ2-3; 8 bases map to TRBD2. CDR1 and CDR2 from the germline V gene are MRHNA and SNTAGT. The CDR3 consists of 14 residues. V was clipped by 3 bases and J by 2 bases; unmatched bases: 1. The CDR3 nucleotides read TGTGCCAGCAGTGAAGCGGGAGCCACAGATACGCAGTATTTT. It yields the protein CASSEAGATDTQYF.

The CDR3 DNA reads TGCAGCGTTGTCGGGAACAGGGATAGAGGTGGCGAGCAGTACTTC. The encoded protein is CSVVGNRDRGGEQYF. The chain couples TRBV29-1 to TRBJ2-7, with D tentatively TRBD1 (6 bases). Trimming shortened V by 4 bases and J by 6 bases, and 22 bases separated the two germline ends. CDR1 and CDR2 (germline): SQVTM, ANQGSEA. The CDR3 consists of 15 residues.

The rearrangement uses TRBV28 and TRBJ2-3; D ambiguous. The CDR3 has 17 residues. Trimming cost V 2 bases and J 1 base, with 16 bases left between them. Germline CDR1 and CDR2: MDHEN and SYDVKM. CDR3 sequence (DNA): TGTGCCAGCAGTTTAACGGGTAGAGCAGCCCGCACAGATACGCAGTATTTT. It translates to CASSLTGRAARTDTQYF. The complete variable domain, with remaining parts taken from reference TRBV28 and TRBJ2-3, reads DVKVTQSSRYLVKRTGEKVFLECVQDMDHENMFWYRQDPGLGLRLIYFSYDVKMKEKGDIPEGYSVSREKKERFSLILESASTNQTSMYLCASSLTGRAARTDTQYFGPGTRLTVL.

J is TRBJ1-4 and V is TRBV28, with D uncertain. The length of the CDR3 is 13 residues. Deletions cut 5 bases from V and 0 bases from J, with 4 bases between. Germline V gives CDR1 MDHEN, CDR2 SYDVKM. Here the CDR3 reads CASSETTNEKLFF. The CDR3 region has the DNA TGTGCCAGCAGTGAAACAACTAATGAAAAACTGTTTTTT.

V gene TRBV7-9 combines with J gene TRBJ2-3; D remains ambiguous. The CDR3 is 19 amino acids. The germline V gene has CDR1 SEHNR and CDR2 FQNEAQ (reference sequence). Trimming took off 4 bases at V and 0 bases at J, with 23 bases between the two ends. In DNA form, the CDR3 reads TGTGCCAGCAGCTCACCCAAGGATTTCTCCTATCCTAGCACAGATACGCAGTATTTT. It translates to CASSSPKDFSYPSTDTQYF.

Here the CDR3 DNA reads TGTGCCAGCACGACAGGGGTACATGGAGGTGAACAGTTCTTC. Residues: CASTTGVHGGEQFF. This rearrangement joins TRBV28 to TRBJ2-1; 8 bases fit TRBD1. The length of the CDR3 is 14 residues. Germline V CDR1 and CDR2: MDHEN, SYDVKM. With V trimmed by 7 bases and J by 13 bases, 15 bases remained unmatched. Together with reference TRBV28 and TRBJ2-1, the CDR3 gives the full variable domain: DVKVTQSSRYLVKRTGEKVFLECVQDMDHENMFWYRQDPGLGLRLIYFSYDVKMKEKGDIPEGYSVSREKKERFSLILESASTNQTSMYLCASTTGVHGGEQFFGPGTRLTVL.

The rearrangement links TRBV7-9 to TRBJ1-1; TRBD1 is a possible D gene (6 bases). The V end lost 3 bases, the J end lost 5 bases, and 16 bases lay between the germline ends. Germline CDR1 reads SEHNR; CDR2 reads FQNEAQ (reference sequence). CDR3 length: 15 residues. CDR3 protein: CASSFQVGGGTEAFF. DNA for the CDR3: TGTGCCAGCAGCTTCCAAGTCGGAGGGGGAACTGAAGCTTTCTTT.

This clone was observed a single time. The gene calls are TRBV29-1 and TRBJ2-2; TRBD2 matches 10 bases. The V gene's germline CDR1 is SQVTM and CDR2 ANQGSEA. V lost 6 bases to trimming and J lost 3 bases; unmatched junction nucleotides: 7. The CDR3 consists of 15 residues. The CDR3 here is CSVTRTSGDTGELFF. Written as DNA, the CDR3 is TGCAGCGTGACCCGGACTAGCGGTGACACCGGGGAGCTGTTTTTT.

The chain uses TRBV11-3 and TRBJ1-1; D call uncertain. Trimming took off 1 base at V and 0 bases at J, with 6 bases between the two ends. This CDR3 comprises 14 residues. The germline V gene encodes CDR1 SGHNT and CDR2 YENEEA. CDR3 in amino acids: CASSLVTLNTEAFF. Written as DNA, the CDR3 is TGTGCCAGCAGCTTAGTCACCTTGAACACTGAAGCTTTCTTT.